Sequencing of this T cell receptor (beta chain) was carried out in a study of T cell repertoires in cytomegalovirus infection. Regarding the study as a whole: Ex vivo, HLA-C-restricted CMV-specific TCR beta clonotypes prevailed over the rest of the response.

In germline, CDR1 is MGHRA, CDR2 YSYEKL. V gave up 5 bases and J gave up 2 bases, with 10 bases separating them. There are 13 residues in the CDR3. A single record per CDR3 protein comes from TCRdb applying MiXCR to the reads. The sample carries a few hundred thousand distinct CDR3 sequences, 22% recorded once. This clonotype was counted only a few times. Its antigen is not identified. This specimen consisted of cultured PBMCs, obtained from culture after CMV antigen stimulation. The chain is built from TRBV4-1 and TRBJ2-7; possible D gene TRBD2, 5 bases. This sequence was found in a human donor in good health (CMV status not recorded). Some clones in this sample may be carry-over from other donors' samples. CDR3 sequence (DNA): TGCGCCAGCAGCGGACTGGGAACCTACGAGCAGTACTTC. Its translation: CASSGLGTYEQYF.